A few counts support the clone carrying this T cell receptor beta chain. Its target is unknown. The read halts 3 residues ahead of the CDR3 end, with the missing end drawn from the germline J gene. The CDR3 is 13 amino acids. The germline V gene encodes CDR1 GTSNPN and CDR2 SVGIG (reference sequence). V was clipped by 6 bases and J by 2 bases; unmatched bases: 3. Using immunoSEQ multiplex PCR, the repertoire was profiled, and TCRdb retains in-frame clones only, with some absent. The sample has approximately 28,000 clones, none seen only once. Reduced serum IgG, IgA and/or IgM plus specific antibody deficiency defined CVID. For at least one year, all CVID subjects received replacement immunoglobulin. The sample is drawn from a study of T cell clonality in common variable immunodeficiency. Study results and caveats: CVID subjects showed higher TCRbeta clonality than healthy controls. CVID patient heterogeneity limited repertoire-clinical complication correlations. Common variable immunodeficiency TCR beta sequences reportedly had fewer deletions and N-nucleotide insertions.

The material sequenced was peripheral blood mononuclear cells. This TCR derives from a human donor with common variable immunodeficiency. The gene calls are TRBV30 and TRBJ2-1; the match to TRBD1 covers 8 bases. This CDR3 is CACGQGAYNEQFF. CDR3 DNA, as far as it was read: TGTGCCTGTGGACAGGGCGCCTACAATGAG.